This T cell receptor (beta chain) was identified in a study of cytomegalovirus exposure and HLA in healthy donors. About the research overall: Per a later analysis, the 550 to 850 first-cohort and some 110 validation repertoires shared one platform.

As concerns this clone: Its antigen is not identified.

The CDR3 is 15 amino acids. Trimming stripped 1 base from V and 3 bases from J, with 10 bases between. Germline-derived CDR1 and CDR2 are LNHDA and SQIVND (reference sequence). The method was immunoSEQ multiplex PCR; TCRdb's version includes in-frame clones alone and lacks a portion of them. The sample holds about 120,000 clones, 95% to 97% seen once. Study-level findings and limits: The study listed approximately 170 cytomegalovirus-associated TCR beta chains. Many donors shared some public TCRs, even though most TCR sequences were rare. Specificity of a few CMV-associated chains for CMV antigens was verified in vitro.

The sample consisted of PBMCs. This TCR came from a man aged 18-30 years in good health and CMV-seronegative. The chain links TRBV19 to TRBJ2-1, with D possibly matching TRBD2 (5 bases). DNA of the CDR3: TGTGCCAGTAGTATAGCGGGAAGGATCTACAATGAGCAGTTCTTC. Translated, it gives CASSIAGRIYNEQFF.